This paragraph reports one T cell receptor (beta chain). The germline CDR1 and CDR2 sequences are LNHNV and YYDKDF (reference sequence). V lost 1 base and J 5 bases, leaving 17 bases between the germline ends. CDR3 length equals 16 residues. From the RT-PCR reads, TCRdb called clonotypes with MiXCR, one entry per CDR3 protein. This table has 650,000 to 800,000 distinct CDR3 sequences, 12% to 15% appearing once. The sequence was collected from a female donor in good health, serving as a healthy control. The rearrangement links TRBV15 to TRBJ2-5; D may be TRBD1 (5 bases). The sequenced sample was memory CD4+ T cells from blood. The CDR3 loop reads CATSRGPSQGEETQYF. CDR3 nucleotides: TGTGCCACCAGCAGAGGGCCGAGTCAGGGCGAGGAGACCCAGTACTTC.